This T cell receptor beta chain was profiled in a study of blood T cell repertoires in COVID-19. The V gene lost 2 bases and the J gene lost 5 bases, with 9 bases spanning the gap. The V gene's germline CDR1 is SGHAT and CDR2 FQNNGV. The CDR3 runs 13 residues. This table comes from immunoSEQ multiplex PCR, and its TCRdb copy is limited to in-frame clones, with some not included. There are roughly 65,000 clones in the sample; more than 70% occur only once, and around 4% lies in the top ten. The origin of this receptor is a man aged 45-65 years with acute or convalescent COVID-19. What was sequenced was peripheral blood. This chain links TRBV11-2 with TRBJ1-1; D is undetermined. The CDR3 DNA reads as TGTGCCAGCAGCTTACTCTCCCGGACTGAAGCTTTCTTT. It is translated as CASSLLSRTEAFF.